The 8 T cell receptor beta chains below come from one sample, sequenced in a study of shared clonotypes between healthy human individuals (dated by TCRdb to 2018 to 2020). Libraries were built with the immunoSEQ multiplex PCR assay. The source is immuneACCESS, and TCRdb retained only in-frame sequences with V and J called. Part of the clones is not carried over; for the studies checked, unresolved V genes explain less than half of this, and the remainder is unexplained. The sample table shows about 520,000 clones, and almost 80% are seen once. The top ten clonotypes cover 9.5% to 15% of the sample. What was sequenced was PBMCs. These receptors were obtained from a woman aged 40-49 years in good health. Some clones in this sample may be carry-over from other donors' samples.

The gene calls are TRBV2 and TRBJ2-1; 9 nucleotides line up with TRBD1. Unmatched junction bases numbered 12, after V lost 5 bases and J lost 7 bases. The CDR3 consists of 16 residues. Germline V gene sequence: CDR1 SNHLY, CDR2 FYNNEI. The CDR3 DNA reads TGTGCCAGCAGTAAATCACAGGGGGCTATGGAGAATGAGCAGTTCTTC. This translates into CASSKSQGAMENEQFF.

The rearrangement joins TRBV30 to TRBJ2-5; 7 nucleotides align to TRBD1. The J call may be incorrect, as the DNA end agrees better with TRBJ2-7. The CDR3 runs to 14 residues. Looked up from germline, CDR1 is GTSNPN and CDR2 is SVGIG (reference sequence). CDR3 DNA: TGTGCCTGGAGTGTAGGGGGCTACACCTACGAGCAGTACTTC. This codes for CAWSVGGYTYEQYF.

V is TRBV7-9 and J is TRBJ1-2; D is unclear. Germline V lookup: CDR1 SEHNR, CDR2 FQNEAQ (reference sequence). Trimming stripped 1 base from V and 6 bases from J, with 9 bases between. The CDR3 has 13 amino acids. CDR3 coding DNA: TGTGCCAGCAGCTTAGTCGGCAGTGATGGCTACACCTTC. It is translated as CASSLVGSDGYTF.

The chain couples TRBV5-1 to TRBJ1-1, with D maybe TRBD1 (5 bases). The CDR3 is 15 residues long. Germline CDR1 SGHRS, CDR2 YFSETQ. Deletions cut 4 bases from V and 2 bases from J, with 15 bases between. CDR3 amino acids: CASSPLTEINTEAFF. The DNA for the CDR3 is TGCGCCAGCAGCCCACTGACAGAGATAAACACTGAAGCTTTCTTT.

This chain links TRBV5-4 with TRBJ1-2, with a weak D call TRBD1 (5 bases). The CDR3 is 14 amino acids. CDR1 and CDR2 from the germline V gene are SGHNT and YYREEE (reference sequence). Trimming stripped 5 bases from V and 2 bases from J, with 13 bases between. As DNA, the CDR3 is TGTGCCAGCAGTCACCCACGACAGAACTATGGCTACACCTTC. This encodes CASSHPRQNYGYTF.

The gene calls are TRBV7-2 and TRBJ2-2; D remains unclear. This CDR3 region has 16 residues. In germline, CDR1 is SGHTA, CDR2 FQGNSA. Trimming removed 2 bases at V and 1 base at J, with 11 bases between. CDR3: CASSLPRLLNTGELFF. The CDR3 DNA follows: TGTGCCAGCAGCTTACCAAGGCTCTTGAACACCGGGGAGCTGTTTTTT.

CDR3 sequence: CASSLVAPQGETQYF. The CDR3 nucleotides read TGCGCCAGCAGCTTGGTGGCTCCTCAAGGAGAGACCCAGTACTTC. V is TRBV5-1 and J is TRBJ2-5, with D unclear. Germline V gene lookup returns CDR1 SGHRS and CDR2 YFSETQ. Between the trimmed V and J ends, which lost 0 bases and 4 bases, there was a span of 13 bases. The CDR3 loop spans 15 amino acids.

The chain's CDR3 is CASSPAGGAGNQPQHF. The CDR3 coding sequence is TGCGCCAGCAGCCCGGCCGGGGGCGCGGGCAATCAGCCCCAGCATTTT. The chain couples TRBV5-1 to TRBJ1-5, with D possibly TRBD1 on 6 matching bases. The CDR3 is made up of 16 amino acids. Germline CDR1 reads SGHRS; CDR2 reads YFSETQ. Deletions cut 4 bases from V and 2 bases from J, with 16 bases between.